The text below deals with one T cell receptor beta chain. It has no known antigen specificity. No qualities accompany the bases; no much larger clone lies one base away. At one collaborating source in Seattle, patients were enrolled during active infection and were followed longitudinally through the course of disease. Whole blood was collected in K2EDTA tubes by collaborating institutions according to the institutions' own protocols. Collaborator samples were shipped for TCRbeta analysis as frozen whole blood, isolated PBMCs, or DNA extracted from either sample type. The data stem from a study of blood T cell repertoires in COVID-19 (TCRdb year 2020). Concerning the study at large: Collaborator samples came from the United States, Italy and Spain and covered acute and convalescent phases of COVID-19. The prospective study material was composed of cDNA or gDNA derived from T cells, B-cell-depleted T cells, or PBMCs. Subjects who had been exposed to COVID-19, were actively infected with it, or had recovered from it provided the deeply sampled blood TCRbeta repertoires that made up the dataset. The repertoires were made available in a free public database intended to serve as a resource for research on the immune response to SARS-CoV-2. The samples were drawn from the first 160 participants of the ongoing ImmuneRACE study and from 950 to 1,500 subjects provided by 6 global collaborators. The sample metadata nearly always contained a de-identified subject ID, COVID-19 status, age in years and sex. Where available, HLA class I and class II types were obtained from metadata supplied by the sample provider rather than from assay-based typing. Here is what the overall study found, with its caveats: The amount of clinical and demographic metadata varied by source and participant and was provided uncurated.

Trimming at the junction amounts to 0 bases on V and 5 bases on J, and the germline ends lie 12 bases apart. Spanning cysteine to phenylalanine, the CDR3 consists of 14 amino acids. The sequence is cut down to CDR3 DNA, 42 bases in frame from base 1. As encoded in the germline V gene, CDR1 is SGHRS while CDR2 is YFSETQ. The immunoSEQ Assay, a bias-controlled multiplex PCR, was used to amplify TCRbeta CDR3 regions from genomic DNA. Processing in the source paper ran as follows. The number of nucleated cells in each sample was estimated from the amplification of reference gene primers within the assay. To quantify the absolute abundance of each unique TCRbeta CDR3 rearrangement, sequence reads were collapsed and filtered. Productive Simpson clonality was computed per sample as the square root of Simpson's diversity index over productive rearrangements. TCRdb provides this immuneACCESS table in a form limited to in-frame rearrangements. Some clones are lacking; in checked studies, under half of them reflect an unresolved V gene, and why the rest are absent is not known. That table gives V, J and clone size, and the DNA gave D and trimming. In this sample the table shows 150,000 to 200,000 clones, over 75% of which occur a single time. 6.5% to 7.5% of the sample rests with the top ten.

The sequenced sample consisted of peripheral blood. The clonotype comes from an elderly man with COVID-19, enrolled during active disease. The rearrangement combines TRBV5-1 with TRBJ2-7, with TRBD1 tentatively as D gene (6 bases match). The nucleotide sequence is TGCGCCAGCAGCTTGGTACAGGGAGTCGACGAGCAGTACTTC. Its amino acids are CASSLVQGVDEQYF. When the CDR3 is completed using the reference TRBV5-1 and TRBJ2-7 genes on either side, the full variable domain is KAGVTQTPRYLIKTRGQQVTLSCSPISGHRSVSWYQQTPGQGLQFLFEYFSETQRNKGNFPGRFSGRQFSNSRSEMNVSTLELGDSALYLCASSLVQGVDEQYFGPGTRLTVT.